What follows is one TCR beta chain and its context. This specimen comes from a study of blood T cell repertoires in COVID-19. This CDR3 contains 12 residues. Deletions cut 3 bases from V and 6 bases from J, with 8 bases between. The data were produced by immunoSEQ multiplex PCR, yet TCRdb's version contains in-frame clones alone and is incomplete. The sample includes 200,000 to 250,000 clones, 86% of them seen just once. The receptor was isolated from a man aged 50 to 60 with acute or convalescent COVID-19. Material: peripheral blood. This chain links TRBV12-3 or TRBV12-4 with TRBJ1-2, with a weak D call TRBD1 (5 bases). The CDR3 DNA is TGTGCCAGCAGTTTCGCAGGGAATGGCTACACCTTC. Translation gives CASSFAGNGYTF.